The rows below give T cell receptor beta chains drawn from one sample of a study of blood T cell repertoires in COVID-19. The assay was immunoSEQ multiplex PCR, and TCRdb's table has in-frame clones only and misses some. Of 270,000 or so clones listed, 80% to 85% are singletons. The material sequenced was PBMCs or T cells enriched from blood (not recorded which). The receptors derive from a man aged 50-60 years who had recovered from COVID-19. Each CDR3 is given with its conserved first and last residue.

v_call cdr3_length cdr3_aa
TRBV4-1 18 CASSHILGLAGDSETQYF
TRBV27 15 CASSSTGLSGNTIYF
TRBV5-4 14 CASSVDRVSREQYF
TRBV27 15 CASSLSILVMNEQYF
TRBV5-1 16 CASKSDSFSYNSPLHF
TRBV6-2/TRBV6-3 16 CASRPRLLTNTGELFF
TRBV7-8 15 CASSLTGTGWTEAFF
TRBV3-1/TRBV3-2 14 CASSQGLAGETQYF
TRBV20-1 18 CSASRAGQGLSGNQPQHF
TRBV9 16 CASSVVSTSGRGEQFF
TRBV6-5 13 CASKDSRKYGYTF
TRBV28 16 CASSFTGGWGNQPQHF
TRBV4-2 17 CASSLENGAGGLDTQYF
TRBV27 15 CASYPTGGVGSPLHF
TRBV10-2 13 CASSESYTGELFF
TRBV7-3 17 CASSLLHGGVIPNEQFF
TRBV6-5 14 CASTDRSKTDTQYF
TRBV6-4 18 CASSDSMAVSSYNSPLHF
TRBV27 14 CASSIRDSFYEQYF
TRBV11-3 18 CASSSIARFLSSYNEQFF
TRBV7-9 12 CASATGILGYTF
TRBV7-2 14 CASSRGGSTDTQYF
TRBV5-1 14 CASSTGTGESPLHF
TRBV24-1 17 CATSTSFGRGNTGELFF
TRBV7-2 18 CASSLELAEILGSYEQYF
TRBV4-2 20 CASSREALAGGLLNTGELFF
TRBV18 14 CASSPQQDIQPQHF